Listed below are T cell receptor beta chains from one sample, sequenced in a study of blood T cells in healthy people across ages. MiXCR, run by TCRdb on the 5' RACE reads, gives a single entry per CDR3 protein. The sample has approximately 800,000 distinct CDR3 sequences; more than 20% are singletons. These data also formed part of another study, on T cells of mothers and their children.

Sequencing was carried out using blood. The receptor source for this set is a boy aged 5-17 years in good health. Both conserved end residues are trimmed from each CDR3. The order of the fields is V gene, J gene, CDR3 protein.

TRBV20-1	TRBJ2-1	SARGQDPLELSYNEQL
TRBV28	TRBJ1-5	ASTRGQGRFNQPQH
TRBV20-1	TRBJ1-1	ITKPVVGRNTEAF
TRBV20-1	TRBJ2-7	SARPRLAGTYEQY
TRBV9	TRBJ1-3	ASSWTGNSGNTIY
TRBV7-2	TRBJ2-1	ASSWGVAGGFYNEQF
TRBV6-5	TRBJ2-2	ASRRSGYTGELF
TRBV11-3	TRBJ2-5	ASSSLAGAQETQY
TRBV7-9	TRBJ1-6	ASSAGGADGSPLH
TRBV2	TRBJ1-6	ASRDDKSPYNSPLH
TRBV19	NA	ASTQFAGSPSEQY
TRBV7-2	TRBJ2-5	ASSLGLARETQY
TRBV7-2	TRBJ1-6	ASSLERGSNSPLH
TRBV27	TRBJ2-2	ASRTAYGGELF
TRBV7-2	TRBJ1-5	ASSHTGTGKVDRPQH
TRBV27	TRBJ2-7	ASSSILAAATYEQY
TRBV24-1	TRBJ2-1	ATSDLSESYNEQF
TRBV20-1	TRBJ2-5	SARDLLQGQETQY
TRBV7-2	TRBJ2-7	ASSSQGKQY
TRBV7-2	TRBJ2-3	ASSFGGVRTDTQY
TRBV6-5	TRBJ2-5	ASSYGQGVETQY
TRBV2	TRBJ2-7	ASSWSGGAPYEQY
TRBV9	TRBJ2-3	ASSVASGVAVTDTQY
TRBV6-1	TRBJ2-7	ASSPYLLDYEQY
TRBV7-2	TRBJ1-2	ASSLAVQSSYGYT
TRBV19	TRBJ1-5	ASSIWGDNSNQPQH
TRBV18	TRBJ2-5	ASSQRQARQETQY
TRBV7-8	NA	ASSLVRVTYEQY
TRBV29-1	TRBJ2-5	SVSAGGPWETQY